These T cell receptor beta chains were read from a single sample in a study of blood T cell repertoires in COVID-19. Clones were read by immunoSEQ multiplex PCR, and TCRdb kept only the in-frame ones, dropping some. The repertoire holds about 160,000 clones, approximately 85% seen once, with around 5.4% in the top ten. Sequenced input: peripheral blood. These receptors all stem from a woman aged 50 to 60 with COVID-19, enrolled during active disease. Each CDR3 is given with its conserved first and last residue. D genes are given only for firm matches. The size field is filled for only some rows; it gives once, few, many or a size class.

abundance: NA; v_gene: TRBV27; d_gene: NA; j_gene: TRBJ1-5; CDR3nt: TGTGCCAGCAGGATCTCGGGATACAATCAGCCCCAGCATTTT; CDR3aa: CASRISGYNQPQHF
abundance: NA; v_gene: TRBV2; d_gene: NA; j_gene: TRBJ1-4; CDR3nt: TGTGCCAGCAGTGAAGGGACAGACCATTTGCTGTTTTTT; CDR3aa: CASSEGTDHLLFF
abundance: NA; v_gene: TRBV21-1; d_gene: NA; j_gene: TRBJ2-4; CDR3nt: TGTGCCCCAGCAGCAAAACGGCCCGGCGAGGAGTACTTC; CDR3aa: CAPAAKRPGEEYF
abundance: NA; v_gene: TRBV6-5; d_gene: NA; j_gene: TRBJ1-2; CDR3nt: TGTGCCAGCAGCCTATCGAAAGAGGTTAACTATGGCTACACCTTC; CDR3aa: CASSLSKEVNYGYTF
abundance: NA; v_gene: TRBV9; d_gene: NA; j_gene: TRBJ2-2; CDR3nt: TGTGCCAGCAGCGTAGATTCTTCCACCGGGGAGCTGTTTTTT; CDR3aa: CASSVDSSTGELFF
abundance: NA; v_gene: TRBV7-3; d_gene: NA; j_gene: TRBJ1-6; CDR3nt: TGTGCCAGCAGCTTAAGACAGGCTTCACCCCTCCACTTT; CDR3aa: CASSLRQASPLHF
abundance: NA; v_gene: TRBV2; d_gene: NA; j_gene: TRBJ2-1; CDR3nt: TGTGCCAGCAGCGGGGGTAGCTCCTACAATGAGCAGTTCTTC; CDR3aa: CASSGGSSYNEQFF
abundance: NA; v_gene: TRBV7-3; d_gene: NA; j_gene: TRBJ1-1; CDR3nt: TGTGCCAGCAGCTTAAGAGGTGGAACTGAAGCTTTCTTT; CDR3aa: CASSLRGGTEAFF
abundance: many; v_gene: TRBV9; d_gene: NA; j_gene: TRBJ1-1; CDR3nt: TGTGCCAGCAGCCCCCGGGGCAGGGGAGATGAAGCTTTCTTT; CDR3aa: CASSPRGRGDEAFF
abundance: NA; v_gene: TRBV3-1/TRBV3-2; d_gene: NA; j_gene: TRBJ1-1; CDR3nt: TGTGCCAGCAGTCTAGGGGCTTTGACTGAAGCTTTCTTT; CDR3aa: CASSLGALTEAFF
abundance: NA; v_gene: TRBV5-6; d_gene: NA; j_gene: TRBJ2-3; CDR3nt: TGTGCCAGCAGGTCCCGGGCAGATACGCAGTATTTT; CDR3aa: CASRSRADTQYF
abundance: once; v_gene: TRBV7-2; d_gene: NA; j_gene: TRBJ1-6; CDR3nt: TGTGCCAGCAGCCCTAAAACAGGGTTTACAATGAATTCACCCCTCCACTTT; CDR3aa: CASSPKTGFTMNSPLHF
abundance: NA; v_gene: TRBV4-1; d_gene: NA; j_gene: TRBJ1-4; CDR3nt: TGCGCCAGCAGCCAAGGGGGGCGCGGTGAAAAACTGTTTTTT; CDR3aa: CASSQGGRGEKLFF
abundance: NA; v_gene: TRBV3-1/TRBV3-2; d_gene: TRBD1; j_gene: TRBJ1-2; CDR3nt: TGTGCCAGCAGCCCTTCGGACAGGGAGAACTATGGCTACACCTTC; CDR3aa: CASSPSDRENYGYTF
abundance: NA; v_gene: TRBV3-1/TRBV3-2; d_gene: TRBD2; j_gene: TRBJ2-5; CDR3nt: TGTGCCAGCAGCCCCCTGGGCGTAGCGGGGGGGCGAGAGACCCAGTACTTC; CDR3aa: CASSPLGVAGGRETQYF
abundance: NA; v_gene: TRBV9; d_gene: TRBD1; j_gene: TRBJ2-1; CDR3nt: TGTGCCAGCAGCGTAGGAGGACAGGCCCTCAATGAGCAGTTCTTC; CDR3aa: CASSVGGQALNEQFF
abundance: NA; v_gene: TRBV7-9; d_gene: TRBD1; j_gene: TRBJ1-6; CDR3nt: TGTGCCAGCAGCCCGCCGGGACAGGGGAATTCACCCCTCCACTTT; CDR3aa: CASSPPGQGNSPLHF
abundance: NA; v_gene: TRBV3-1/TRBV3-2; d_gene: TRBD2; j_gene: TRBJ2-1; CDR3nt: TGTGCCAGCAGCCAAGATCGAGCGGGGGCCCTCTTTTCCTACAATGAGCAGTTCTTC; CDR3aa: CASSQDRAGALFSYNEQFF
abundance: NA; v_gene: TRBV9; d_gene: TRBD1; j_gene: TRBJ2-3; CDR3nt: TGTGCCAGCAACCTCTGGGACAGTATCACAGATACGCAGTATTTT; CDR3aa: CASNLWDSITDTQYF
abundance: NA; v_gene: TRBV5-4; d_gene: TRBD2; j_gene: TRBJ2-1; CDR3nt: TGTGCCAGCACCCCGGGACTAGCGGGGGGACAGGGGCAAATTGGTGAGCAGTTCTTC; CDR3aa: CASTPGLAGGQGQIGEQFF